The 21 T cell receptor beta chains given below trace back to one sample, sequenced in a study of blood T cell repertoires in COVID-19. TCRdb's table, derived via immunoSEQ multiplex PCR, lists solely in-frame clones and lacks some. The profile shows about 310,000 clones, 89% of them singletons. The sample consisted of PBMCs or T cells enriched from blood (not recorded which). The receptors originated from a man aged 55 to 70 who had recovered from COVID-19.

The chain carries TRBV19 and TRBJ1-1; the D is unclear. This CDR3 is 13 amino acids long. V dropped 6 bases and J dropped 6 bases, with 14 bases sitting between them. Germline assignment: CDR1 LNHDA and CDR2 SQIVND (reference sequence). The CDR3 coding sequence is TGTGCCAGTAGATCGTTCCCGGGTTCTGAAGCTTTCTTT. Protein: CASRSFPGSEAFF.

The chain has TRBV19 and TRBJ2-1; 10 bases align to TRBD1. The CDR3 is made up of 15 amino acids. Germline lookup yields CDR1 LNHDA and CDR2 SQIVND (reference sequence). V was pared by 5 bases and J by 4 bases, with 5 bases of the junction left unmatched. The CDR3 here is CASSADRGRYNEQFF. CDR3 DNA sequence: TGTGCCAGTAGTGCGGACAGGGGGAGATACAATGAGCAGTTCTTC.

This sequence joins TRBV7-2 and TRBJ2-1; weak D call: TRBD2 (6 bases). V lost 3 bases and J 5 bases, leaving 14 bases between the germline ends. In germline, CDR1 is SGHTA, CDR2 FQGNSA. The CDR3 totals 15 residues. The CDR3 DNA reads TGTGCCAGCAGCTTTTATACTAGCCTCGACAATGAGCAGTTCTTC. Translating it yields CASSFYTSLDNEQFF.

The J gene is TRBJ1-5, the V gene TRBV7-2, with 7 bases aligning to TRBD1. Germline V CDR1 and CDR2: SGHTA, FQGNSA. Trimming took 1 base from V and 3 from J; bases not matched to a gene: 6. This CDR3 is 16 amino acids long. CDR3 nucleotides: TGTGCCAGCAGCTTAGATGTAGGGGGCCTCAATCAGCCCCAGCATTTT. This gives the protein CASSLDVGGLNQPQHF.

The rearrangement links TRBV6-5 to TRBJ2-7, with 7 bases that match TRBD1. The CDR3 loop spans 15 amino acids. CDR1 is MNHEY, CDR2 SVGAGI, per germline. V gave up 1 base and J gave up 4 bases; unmatched junction bases: 7. This CDR3 reads CASSYYSGTEYEQYF. DNA for the CDR3: TGTGCCAGCAGTTACTATTCCGGGACAGAATACGAGCAGTACTTC.

The V and J genes are TRBV6-5 and TRBJ2-5; maybe TRBD1 (6 bases). Trimming removed 6 bases at V and 5 bases at J, with 13 bases between. CDR1 and CDR2 (germline): MNHEY, SVGAGI. The CDR3 runs 13 residues. CDR3 protein: CASRNRVRETQYF. The CDR3 DNA reads TGTGCCAGCAGAAACAGGGTTAGGGAGACCCAGTACTTC.

This chain's CDR3 is CASSQDWAGRPGEQYF. CDR3 nucleotide sequence: TGTGCCAGCAGCCAAGATTGGGCGGGCCGGCCGGGAGAGCAGTACTTC. This chain uses TRBV4-2 with TRBJ2-7; a possible D gene is TRBD2 (5 bases). The CDR3 is made up of 16 amino acids. The germline V and J ends were trimmed by 0 bases and 7 bases, with 19 bases remaining between them. CDR1 LGHNA and CDR2 YNFKEQ come from the germline V gene.

The gene calls are TRBV2 and TRBJ2-4; D perhaps matches TRBD2 (5 bases). V was shortened by 7 bases and J by 2 bases, with 12 bases between the two germline ends. Germline V CDR1 and CDR2: SNHLY, FYNNEI. The CDR3 is made up of 14 amino acids. The CDR3 DNA reads TGTGCCAGCACCGGATCGGGAACCAAAAACATTCAGTACTTC. This sequence encodes CASTGSGTKNIQYF.

The chain is built from TRBV6-4 and TRBJ2-1; 11 nucleotides agree with TRBD2. This CDR3 region has 17 residues. Germline values: CDR1 MRHNA, CDR2 SNTAGT. Losses at the gene ends were 0 bases for V and 3 bases for J; bases not matched to a gene: 4. CDR3 coding DNA: TGTGCCAGCAGTGACTCGAAGGGACTAGCGGACTACAATGAGCAGTTCTTC. Translation gives CASSDSKGLADYNEQFF.

This clone has only a few counts. This chain uses TRBV5-1 with TRBJ2-5, with 11 bases fitting TRBD2. The CDR3 extends over 17 amino acids. The V gene end was trimmed by 1 base and the J gene end by 0 bases; junction bases not matched to a gene: 5. Germline V gene data show CDR1 as SGHRS and CDR2 as YFSETQ. DNA of the CDR3: TGCGCCAGCAGCTTGCCCCCTAGCGGGAGGAACCAAGAGACCCAGTACTTC. Translating it yields CASSLPPSGRNQETQYF. Full variable domain (rest looked up from reference TRBV5-1 and TRBJ2-5): KAGVTQTPRYLIKTRGQQVTLSCSPISGHRSVSWYQQTPGQGLQFLFEYFSETQRNKGNFPGRFSGRQFSNSRSEMNVSTLELGDSALYLCASSLPPSGRNQETQYFGPGTRLLVL.

This sequence joins TRBV28 and TRBJ2-3, with D perhaps matching TRBD2 (6 bases). V was cut by 5 bases and J by 3 bases, with 15 bases left in between. CDR1 MDHEN and CDR2 SYDVKM come from the germline V gene. This CDR3 spans 15 amino acids. DNA for the CDR3: TGTGCCAGCAGTCCCCCCTCACGGGGGACAGATACGCAGTATTTT. Protein product: CASSPPSRGTDTQYF.

J is TRBJ1-5 and V is TRBV11-3; 9 bases align to TRBD1. V shed 5 bases, J shed 1 base, and the junction held 12 bases outside the gene matches. The CDR3 extends over 18 amino acids. The germline CDR1 and CDR2 sequences are SGHNT and YENEEA. DNA for the CDR3: TGTGCCAGCAGCGTACCGGGACAGGGCTTGAACAGCAATCAGCCCCAGCATTTT. Protein sequence: CASSVPGQGLNSNQPQHF.

The chain couples TRBV6-5 to TRBJ2-7; D perhaps matches TRBD2 (6 bases). This CDR3 has 14 residues. The ends were cut back, 6 bases at V and 0 bases at J, with 12 bases in the middle. Germline loops: CDR1 MNHEY, CDR2 SVGAGI. CDR3 region: CASSLTRSSYEQYF. The CDR3 DNA reads as TGTGCCAGCAGCCTGACTAGAAGCTCCTACGAGCAGTACTTC.

V is TRBV2 and J is TRBJ1-5; maybe TRBD1 (5 bases). This CDR3 is built from 15 residues. The V gene's germline CDR1 is SNHLY and CDR2 FYNNEI. V was trimmed by 6 bases and J by 2 bases, leaving 14 bases between them. CDR3 region: CASSQLTGGNQPQHF. CDR3 in DNA: TGTGCCAGCAGCCAACTGACGGGGGGCAATCAGCCCCAGCATTTT.

This clone was counted a single time. This rearrangement joins TRBV6-4 to TRBJ2-7; 9 bases fit TRBD1. V was pared by 6 bases and J by 0 bases, with 6 bases of the junction left unmatched. This CDR3 is 15 amino acids long. Germline V lookup: CDR1 MRHNA, CDR2 SNTAGT. This CDR3 is CASSQDRGSSYEQYF. The CDR3 nucleotides read TGTGCCAGCAGCCAGGACAGGGGAAGCTCCTACGAGCAGTACTTC.

The chain recombines TRBV29-1 with TRBJ2-3, with 7 bases identical to TRBD2. The ends lost 3 bases at V and 2 bases at J; junction bases unmatched: 5. CDR1 and CDR2 from the germline V gene are SQVTM and ANQGSEA. The CDR3 covers 14 residues. DNA for the CDR3: TGCAGCGTTGAGCGGCTAGCGGACACAGATACGCAGTATTTT. Translated: CSVERLADTDTQYF.

The chain employs TRBV2 and TRBJ2-3; 13 bases line up with TRBD2. Germline CDR1 is SNHLY and CDR2 is FYNNEI. The CDR3 extends over 19 amino acids. V lost 7 bases to trimming and J lost 4 bases; unmatched junction nucleotides: 17. The CDR3 spells CASNQDHTSGRAKADTQYF. The CDR3 bases are TGTGCCAGCAACCAAGACCATACTAGCGGGAGGGCCAAAGCAGATACGCAGTATTTT.

The rearrangement links TRBV19 to TRBJ2-2; 7 bases are shared with TRBD1. This CDR3 spans 16 amino acids. Germline V gene data show CDR1 as LNHDA and CDR2 as SQIVND (reference sequence). The V segment lost 2 bases and the J segment 4 bases; nucleotides outside the gene matches: 7. Here the CDR3 reads CASSIRTGAATGELFF. The CDR3 DNA is TGTGCCAGTAGTATAAGAACAGGGGCGGCCACCGGGGAGCTGTTTTTT.

The chain carries TRBV5-4 and TRBJ1-6; 7 positions agree with TRBD1. V gave up 3 bases and J gave up 5 bases; unmatched junction bases: 8. The CDR3 has 16 residues. From germline, CDR1 is SGHNT and CDR2 YYREEE (reference sequence). The CDR3 nucleotides read TGTGCCAGCAGCTCTTGGCTGGGACAGCATAATTCACCCCTCCACTTT. As protein: CASSSWLGQHNSPLHF.

This clone was found once. The chain links TRBV16 to TRBJ2-1; D is ambiguous. In germline, CDR1 is KGHSY, CDR2 FQNENV. The CDR3 extends over 13 amino acids. V was pared by 5 bases and J by 3 bases, with 8 bases between. For the CDR3, the DNA is TGTGCCAGCAGCGGAGATCTCTACAATGAGCAGTTCTTC. Residues: CASSGDLYNEQFF.

This chain uses TRBV5-4 with TRBJ2-7; 11 bases are a match to TRBD2. CDR3 length: 15 residues. Germline assignment: CDR1 SGHNT and CDR2 YYREEE (reference sequence). V lost 3 bases and J lost 1; bases outside the gene matches: 3. CDR3 in amino acids: CASSSGLAGSYEQYF. The CDR3 DNA reads as TGTGCCAGCAGCTCAGGACTAGCGGGTTCCTACGAGCAGTACTTC.